Listed below are T cell receptor beta chains from one sample, sequenced in a study of T cell repertoires in cytomegalovirus infection. For these receptors, no antigen is known. A single record per CDR3 protein comes from TCRdb applying MiXCR to the reads. Of about 890,000 distinct CDR3 sequences listed, roughly 30% are singletons. The sample in question was cultured CD8+ T cells from PBMCs, obtained from culture after CMV antigen stimulation. These receptor sequences come from a human donor in good health (CMV status not recorded). Some clones in this sample may be carry-over from other donors' samples. The CDR3 runs from the conserved cysteine through the conserved F or W. A D gene is named only where the DNA matches it firmly. Clone size is shown for a subset of rows, as once, few, many or a class of expanded clone.

>NA|NA|TRBV7-6|TRBJ2-5
CASSSRHPWNQETQYF
TGTGCCAGCAGCTCGAGACACCCCTGGAATCAAGAGACCCAGTACTTC
>many|TRBD1|TRBV7-2|TRBJ1-4
CASSRATGGQEKLFF
TGTGCCAGCAGCCGAGCGACAGGGGGGCAGGAAAAACTGTTTTTT
>NA|NA|TRBV5-5|TRBJ2-2
CASSLYPGTGELFF
TGTGCCAGCAGCTTGTACCCGGGGACCGGGGAGCTGTTTTTT
>many|NA|TRBV7-8|TRBJ1-2
CASSSGLNGYTF
TGTGCCAGCAGCTCGGGACTTAATGGCTACACCTTC
>few|TRBD1|TRBV11-2|TRBJ2-1
CASSSSGQAVNEQFF
TGTGCCAGCAGCTCCTCGGGACAGGCTGTCAATGAGCAGTTCTTC
>many|NA|TRBV7-2|TRBJ1-2
CASSRVQGYGYTF
TGTGCCAGCAGCCGTGTACAGGGCTATGGCTACACCTTC
>few|TRBD1|TRBV6-1|TRBJ1-6
CASSEGDRGALSSYNSPLHF
TGTGCCAGCAGTGAGGGGGACAGGGGGGCCTTGAGCTCCTATAATTCACCCCTCCACTTT
>NA|NA|TRBV15|TRBJ1-1
CATSRDKSQNTEAFF
TGTGCCACCAGCAGAGATAAGTCCCAGAACACTGAAGCTTTCTTT
>few|TRBD1|TRBV7-9|TRBJ2-1
CASSPIRTGGREQFF
TGTGCCAGCAGTCCAATCCGGACAGGGGGCCGTGAGCAGTTCTTC
>NA|NA|TRBV4-1|TRBJ1-5
CASSLLPGTQPQHF
TGCGCCAGCAGCCTATTACCAGGGACTCAGCCCCAGCATTTT
>few|NA|TRBV9|TRBJ1-1
CASSMDSLGTEAFF
TGTGCCAGCAGCATGGACAGTCTGGGCACTGAAGCTTTCTTT
>few|TRBD1|TRBV7-9|TRBJ2-1
CASSHKSHYRDRRDNEQFF
TGTGCCAGCAGCCATAAATCTCATTACCGGGACAGGAGGGACAATGAGCAGTTCTTC
>once|TRBD1|TRBV7-4|TRBJ1-1
CASSMGQAGLEAFF
TGTGCCAGCAGCATGGGACAGGCCGGGCTTGAAGCTTTCTTT